One and the same sample provided the 4 T cell receptor beta chains below, sequenced in a study of blood T cell repertoires in COVID-19. Assay: immunoSEQ multiplex PCR; the TCRdb copy retains only in-frame clones and omits some. Among over 300,000 clones listed, around four fifths were seen once. Sequencing input: peripheral blood. The receptors shown here come from a woman aged 45-59 years with acute or convalescent COVID-19.

The chain is built from TRBV30 and TRBJ2-1; perhaps TRBD2 as D (7 bases). The CDR3 totals 15 residues. Trimming cost V 2 bases and J 3 bases, with 14 bases left between them. CDR1 and CDR2 (germline): GTSNPN, SVGIG (reference sequence). CDR3 region: CAWSPGGGGYNEQFF. CDR3 bases: TGTGCCTGGAGTCCGGGGGGCGGGGGCTACAATGAGCAGTTCTTC.

V and J are TRBV6-5 and TRBJ2-1; TRBD2 might be the D (5 bases). CDR3 length: 15 amino acids. In germline, CDR1 is MNHEY, CDR2 SVGAGI. The V end lost 6 bases, the J end lost 8 bases, and 20 bases lay between the germline ends. CDR3 residues: CASSWTGTSIDEQFF. The CDR3 DNA reads as TGTGCCAGCAGCTGGACTGGAACTAGTATCGATGAGCAGTTCTTC.

This chain links TRBV10-1 with TRBJ2-2; TRBD2 aligns across 8 bases. Germline CDR1 reads WNHNN; CDR2 reads SYGVQD (reference sequence). The V gene end was trimmed by 8 bases and the J gene end by 3 bases; junction bases not matched to a gene: 5. The CDR3 spans 14 residues. This CDR3 is CASSPGGDTGELFF. CDR3 sequence (DNA): TGCGCCAGCTCCCCCGGGGGGGACACCGGGGAGCTGTTTTTT.

Comments on this clone: The sample has other DNA sequences that encode this CDR3 too. This chain links TRBV19 with TRBJ1-4, with 10 bases matching TRBD1. V lost 4 bases, J lost 8 bases, and 4 bases stayed unmatched. Looked up from germline, CDR1 is LNHDA and CDR2 is SQIVND (reference sequence). The CDR3 runs to 14 residues. For the CDR3, the DNA is TGTGCCAGTAGTAGGGACAGGGGAAGCGAAAAACTGTTTTTT. It is translated as CASSRDRGSEKLFF.